The rows below give T cell receptor beta chains drawn from one sample of a study of shared clonotypes between healthy human individuals. Measured with immunoSEQ multiplex PCR; TCRdb has only the in-frame clones, and not every one. The sample has roughly 1,500,000 clones, 95% to 99% seen once. Sequencing used naive CD4+ T cells sorted from blood. Source of these receptors: a man aged 25 to 40 in good health. Both conserved end residues are part of each CDR3. A D gene is named only where the DNA matches it firmly. Part of the rows lack a size; the others show once, few, many or a class for expanded clones.

J	V	D	size	DNA	CDR3
TRBJ2-2	TRBV19	TRBD2	NA	TGTGCCAGTACCGTCCACCGGGACACAGGACTAGCGGGACAAGCTGGCGGGGAGCTGTTTTTT	CASTVHRDTGLAGQAGGELFF
TRBJ2-1	TRBV5-1	TRBD1	NA	TGCGCCAGCAGCTTGGGACCGGGACAGGGGACAGGCGGTGAGCAGTTCTTC	CASSLGPGQGTGGEQFF
TRBJ2-1	TRBV11-2	NA	NA	TGTGCCAGCAGCAATCAACGGAAGGGGGGGAATGAGCAGTTCTTC	CASSNQRKGGNEQFF
TRBJ2-5	TRBV6-5	TRBD1	NA	TGTGCCAGCAGTTATCTGGGACAGTCCCAAGAGACCCAGTACTTC	CASSYLGQSQETQYF
TRBJ1-2	TRBV5-1	TRBD1	NA	TGCGCCAGCAGCCCACAGGGGGCTGACTATGGCTACACCTTC	CASSPQGADYGYTF
TRBJ1-1	TRBV11-2	NA	NA	TGTGCCAGCGGAAACAGGGACGGACGCGCTGAAGCTTTCTTT	CASGNRDGRAEAFF
TRBJ1-1	TRBV29-1	NA	NA	TGCAGCGTTTGTCGACTTGTGAACACTGAAGCTTTCTTT	CSVCRLVNTEAFF
TRBJ2-7	TRBV15	NA	NA	TGTGCCACCAGCAGAGAAATTGGCTACGAGCAGTACTTC	CATSREIGYEQYF
TRBJ2-2	TRBV6-1	NA	once	TGTGCCAGCAGCGGGCTAGCGTCATTGTCCGGGGAGCTGTTTTTT	CASSGLASLSGELFF
TRBJ2-3	TRBV5-4	NA	NA	TGTGCCAGCAGCATACCACAGGGTCGGGGTTCGGCAGATACGCAGTATTTT	CASSIPQGRGSADTQYF
TRBJ2-7	TRBV12-1	NA	NA	TGTGCCAGCAGCCATGTTATAGACAGATTCTCCTACGAGCAGTACTTC	CASSHVIDRFSYEQYF
TRBJ2-3	TRBV7-8	NA	NA	TGTGCCAGCAGCTTAAATGAGGTTCTCCTATCAGATACGCAGTATTTT	CASSLNEVLLSDTQYF
TRBJ2-1	TRBV5-1	TRBD2	NA	TGCGCCAGCAGCCCCTCGTTGACTAGCGGGAGGGCCCATGAGCAGTTCTTC	CASSPSLTSGRAHEQFF
TRBJ2-7	TRBV9	TRBD2	NA	TGTGCCAGCAGCGCCCAAGCGGGGGGGACCTACGAGCAGTACTTC	CASSAQAGGTYEQYF